This is a list of T cell receptor beta chains from one sample in a study of chemoradiotherapy in HPV16-positive cancers. Assay used: immunoSEQ multiplex PCR; TCRdb lists only in-frame clones, some missing. This table has around 3,300 clones, roughly 88% appearing once. This specimen was tumor tissue, taken from a patient who underwent chemoradiotherapy. These receptors originate from a human donor with HPV-associated anogenital cancer. Both conserved end residues are part of each CDR3. The D gene is left open where the match is weak. Expanded clones are given a class, and other clones once, few, many or no size at all.

>TRBD1|TRBV2|-|TRBJ1-2
TGTGCCAGCAGTGAAAGACAGGGGGACTATGGCTACACCTTC
CASSERQGDYGYTF
>TRBD2|TRBV14|-|TRBJ2-2
TGTGCCAGCAGCCAACATTCCGGGACTAGCGCCCATGGTGCCGAGGAGCTGTTTTTT
CASSQHSGTSAHGAEELFF
>-|TRBV6-1|-|TRBJ2-5
TGTGCCAGCCTGGAGCCTGGGGGCGCCCGGATGACCCAGTACTTC
CASLEPGGARMTQYF
>-|TRBV19|-|TRBJ1-5
TGTGCCAGTAGGAAGACTATACCGGGTCCTAGCAATCAGCCCCAGCATTTT
CASRKTIPGPSNQPQHF
>TRBD1|TRBV11-2|-|TRBJ2-3
TGTGCCAGCAGCTCCTACAGGGGCTCCACAGATACGCAGTATTTT
CASSSYRGSTDTQYF
>TRBD2|TRBV19|-|TRBJ2-7
TGTGCCAGTAGTACCGGGACTAGCGGGGGGTCCTACGAGCAGTACTTC
CASSTGTSGGSYEQYF
>-|TRBV5-1|-|TRBJ2-3
TGCGCCAGCAGCTTGGTGGCAGGGGAAGCAGATACGCAGTATTTT
CASSLVAGEADTQYF
>-|TRBV7-2|once|TRBJ1-4
TGTGCCAGCAGTTGGACCAAGGGGGAAAAACTGTTTTTT
CASSWTKGEKLFF
>-|TRBV11-3|-|TRBJ2-3
TGTGCCAGCAGTAACGGACTTCCCACAGATACGCAGTATTTT
CASSNGLPTDTQYF
>-|TRBV9|-|TRBJ2-2
TGTGCCAGCAGCGTAGGGTGGGGGAACACCGGGGAGCTGTTTTTT
CASSVGWGNTGELFF
>TRBD1|TRBV27|few|TRBJ2-3
TGTGCCAGCAGGCGCCCGGGACAGGGCCCCCAAGATACGCAGTATTTT
CASRRPGQGPQDTQYF
>TRBD1|TRBV6-1|few|TRBJ1-2
TGTGCCAGCAGTGAAGGGACAGGCCTCTATGGCTACACCTTC
CASSEGTGLYGYTF
>-|TRBV28|once|TRBJ2-6
TGTGCCAGCAGTTCGACAGCGGGGGCCAACGTCCTGACTTTC
CASSSTAGANVLTF
>TRBD1|TRBV2|few|TRBJ1-1
TGTGCCAGCAGTCCTTCGACAGGGGTGAACACTGAAGCTTTCTTT
CASSPSTGVNTEAFF
>TRBD2|TRBV11-3|-|TRBJ2-5
TGTGCCAGCAGCTTAGCGGGAGGGTACGAGACCCAGTACTTC
CASSLAGGYETQYF
>-|TRBV5-1|-|TRBJ2-1
TGCGCCAGCAGCCCCCGGGACGATCACAATGAGCAGTTCTTC
CASSPRDDHNEQFF
>-|TRBV28|-|TRBJ2-1
TGTGCCAGCAGAGGACAGTGGAATGAGCAGTTCTTC
CASRGQWNEQFF
>TRBD2|TRBV5-5|-|TRBJ2-3
TGTGCCAGCAGCTTGGAAGCGAGGACTAGCGGGAGAGGAGGGCGAGATACGCAGTATTTT
CASSLEARTSGRGGRDTQYF
>-|TRBV28|-|TRBJ1-5
TGTGCCAGCATCGGGTTAGGGCAAGGGAGCAATCAGCCCCAGCATTTT
CASIGLGQGSNQPQHF
>-|TRBV6-1|-|TRBJ1-1
TGTGCCAGCAGTGAAATGGGGGCCGTGGGGTTGAACACTGAAGCTTTCTTT
CASSEMGAVGLNTEAFF
>-|TRBV30|-|TRBJ2-1
TGTGCCTGGACCTCCGGGACGTCGAACAATGAGCAGTTCTTC
CAWTSGTSNNEQFF
>-|TRBV13|-|TRBJ1-3
TGTGCCAGCAGCTTTTCGGGGCAGGCTGAAAACACCATATATTTT
CASSFSGQAENTIYF
>TRBD1|TRBV28|-|TRBJ1-2
TGTGCCAGCATCCGAGACAGGGCCGTCACCTATATATGGGGGGGCTACACCTTC
CASIRDRAVTYIWGGYTF
>TRBD2|TRBV27|-|TRBJ2-5
TGTGCCAGCAGTAGGGAGGGGATCCAAGAGACCCAGTACTTC
CASSREGIQETQYF
>-|TRBV11-3|once|TRBJ2-1
TGTGCCAGCAGCCCGACAGGGTTTACTAGCGGACTCAATGAGCAGTTCTTC
CASSPTGFTSGLNEQFF
>-|TRBV11-3|-|TRBJ2-2
TGTGCCAGCAGCTTAGCAGGACTACCCACCGGGGAGCTGTTTTTT
CASSLAGLPTGELFF
>-|TRBV14|-|TRBJ1-2
TGTGCCAGCAGCCAAACACGTAGCTATGGCTACACCTTC
CASSQTRSYGYTF
>-|TRBV19|-|TRBJ1-2
TGTGCCACAACTGGACAGAATTGGGGCTACACCTTC
CATTGQNWGYTF
>-|TRBV4-3|once|TRBJ2-1
TGCGCCAGCAGCCAAGATCTGGTAGGGGAGCAGTTCTTC
CASSQDLVGEQFF
>-|TRBV5-6|-|TRBJ2-7
TGTGCCAGCAGCAGGGGACGGTACGAGCAGTACTTC
CASSRGRYEQYF
>-|TRBV19|-|TRBJ1-1
TGTGCCAGTAGTATAGGGGACCTTGAAGCTTTCTTT
CASSIGDLEAFF
>TRBD2|TRBV5-6|-|TRBJ2-7
TGTGCCAGCAGCCGAGTAGCGGGGCTCTCCTACGAGCAGTACTTC
CASSRVAGLSYEQYF
>-|TRBV4-1|-|TRBJ1-2
TGCGCCAGCAGCCAAGGCGTATCCTCCTATGGCTACACCTTC
CASSQGVSSYGYTF
>-|TRBV7-6|-|TRBJ1-1
TGTGCCAGCAGCTTAAGTAGGGCGATGAACACTGAAGCTTTCTTT
CASSLSRAMNTEAFF
>TRBD1|TRBV6-6|-|TRBJ1-2
TGTGCCAGCAGGGGACAGGGTAACTATGGCTACACCTTC
CASRGQGNYGYTF
>-|TRBV25-1|-|TRBJ2-5
TGTGCCAGCAGTAGGGATGAGACCCAGTACTTC
CASSRDETQYF
>-|TRBV7-9|-|TRBJ2-7
TGTGCCAGCAGCTTCGGGGGTGGGGAGCAGTACTTC
CASSFGGGEQYF
>-|TRBV28|-|TRBJ2-1
TGTGCCAGCAGTCCCCCCGACAGGACACATTACAATGAGCAGTTCTTC
CASSPPDRTHYNEQFF
>TRBD2|TRBV9|few|TRBJ2-3
TGTGCCAGCAGCGTTCGGACTAGCCAGCCTAACACAGATACGCAGTATTTT
CASSVRTSQPNTDTQYF
>-|TRBV7-2|-|TRBJ2-7
TGTGCCAGCAGTTCTCAAACCACGGGGATCTACGAGCAGTACTTC
CASSSQTTGIYEQYF
>-|TRBV27|-|TRBJ2-1
TGTGCCAGCAGCCCCCAAACCGCCTCCTACAATGAGCAGTTCTTC
CASSPQTASYNEQFF
>TRBD2|TRBV13|-|TRBJ2-1
TGTGCCAGCACCTTTAGCGGGAGATCCTACAATGAGCAGTTCTTC
CASTFSGRSYNEQFF
>-|TRBV11-3|-|TRBJ2-5
TGTGCCAGCAGCCCCGGTAGTGAGACCCAGTACTTC
CASSPGSETQYF
>TRBD1|TRBV9|once|TRBJ2-1
TGTGCCAGCAGCGCCGGACAGGGTTACAATGAGCAGTTCTTC
CASSAGQGYNEQFF
>-|TRBV19|-|TRBJ2-3
TGTGCCAGTAGTATGGTCTGGTCCCATACGCAGTATTTT
CASSMVWSHTQYF
>-|TRBV19|-|TRBJ1-1
TGTGCCAGTAGTTGGAGGGTGATCACTGAAGCTTTCTTT
CASSWRVITEAFF
>-|TRBV6-1|-|TRBJ2-7
TGTGCCAGCAGTGAAGATCAGGGGCCCTACTTC
CASSEDQGPYF
>-|TRBV10-2|-|TRBJ2-3
TGCGCCAGCAGCATACGGGAGTCTAATACGCAGTATTTT
CASSIRESNTQYF
>-|TRBV7-2|-|TRBJ2-1
TGTGCCAGCAGCCCCCGCGGGCCCGGAGGGCAGTTCTTC
CASSPRGPGGQFF
>-|TRBV18|-|TRBJ2-7
TGTGCCAGCTCACCACCGGCAGCCCACGAGCAGTACTTC
CASSPPAAHEQYF
>-|TRBV9|-|TRBJ1-3
TGTGCCAGCAGCGTGGAGGGGATGGTTGGAAACACCATATATTTT
CASSVEGMVGNTIYF